This passage covers 7 T cell receptor beta chains from one sample sequenced in a study of early T cells in non-severe SARS-CoV-2 infection. TCRdb reprocessed the 5' RACE reads with MiXCR, giving one entry per CDR3 protein. Of some 98,000 distinct CDR3 sequences listed, 15% to 20% were seen once; the top ten hold over 0.95%. Sequenced sample: whole blood. The receptors were sampled from an adult who was a healthcare worker with PCR-confirmed SARS-CoV-2 infection or an uninfected control (not recorded which).

The rearrangement joins TRBV28 to TRBJ2-2; tentatively, D is TRBD1 (5 bases). Per germline, CDR1 MDHEN and CDR2 SYDVKM. Trimming took off 4 bases at V and 4 bases at J, with 16 bases between the two ends. The CDR3 totals 16 residues. This CDR3 is CASSSPGRQSTGELFF. The CDR3 coding sequence is TGTGCCAGCAGTTCACCCGGCAGACAGAGCACCGGGGAGCTGTTTTTT.

The J gene is TRBJ1-2, the V gene TRBV1; the table gives TRBD1 as D, unverified against the DNA. TRBV1 is deemed a pseudogene. The CDR3 has 12 amino acids. CDR3 amino acids: CTSSQQGNGYTF. The CDR3 DNA follows: TGCACCAGCAGCCAACAGGGGAATGGCTACACCTTC.

This clonotype came up a few times. The genes are TRBV6-4 and TRBJ1-2, with TRBD1 as a possible D gene (5 bases). Germline V gene lookup returns CDR1 MRHNA and CDR2 SNTAGT. The V and J ends lost 3 bases and 8 bases respectively, with 16 bases between them. The CDR3 extends over 14 amino acids. CDR3 loop: CASSDGDGGSGYTF. CDR3 nucleotide sequence: TGTGCCAGCAGTGATGGGGACGGGGGTTCGGGCTACACCTTC.

The genes are TRBV20-1 and TRBJ2-7, with TRBD1 matching over 9 bases. This CDR3 has 15 amino acids. J was trimmed by 4 bases and V by 6 bases; bases with no gene match: 13. The germline CDR1 and CDR2 sequences are DFQATT and SNEGSKA (reference sequence). The CDR3 reads CSARTGDREFYEQYF. The CDR3 bases are TGCAGTGCAAGGACAGGGGACCGGGAATTTTACGAGCAGTACTTC.

The rearrangement joins TRBV6-2 or TRBV6-3 to TRBJ1-1, with TRBD1 matching 7 bases. The CDR3 spans 14 residues. CDR1 and CDR2 from the germline V gene are MNHEY and SVGEGT. The ends lost 5 bases at V and 1 base at J; junction bases unmatched: 4. CDR3 nucleotide sequence: TGTGCCAGCAGTGGGGGGACAGAGAACACTGAAGCTTTCTTT. Residues: CASSGGTENTEAFF.

This clonotype appeared a few times. The V call is TRBV28, the J call TRBJ2-1, with D possibly matching TRBD2 (6 bases). V gave up 5 bases and J gave up 4 bases, with 18 bases separating them. The CDR3 has 16 residues. The germline V gene has CDR1 MDHEN and CDR2 SYDVKM. CDR3 sequence: CASSTPPSGSYNEQFF. DNA for the CDR3: TGTGCCAGCAGTACCCCCCCGAGCGGGTCTTACAATGAGCAGTTCTTC.

This clonotype was counted only a few times. The rearrangement uses TRBV28 and TRBJ2-7; no definite D call. Trimming cost V 8 bases and J 6 bases, with 11 bases left between them. This CDR3 has 11 amino acids. Germline loops: CDR1 MDHEN, CDR2 SYDVKM. For the CDR3, the DNA is TGTGCCAGCTCGGTATTCGGCGAGCAGTACTTC. Translation gives CASSVFGEQYF.